The subject of this entry is one T cell receptor (beta chain). This record comes from a study of blood T cell repertoires in COVID-19. Clones were read by immunoSEQ multiplex PCR, and TCRdb kept only the in-frame ones, dropping some. This table has roughly 400,000 clones, around 91% appearing once. The CDR3 covers 15 residues. Germline V lookup: CDR1 SGHNT, CDR2 YYREEE (reference sequence). V trimming: 2 bases; J trimming: 9 bases; junction bases outside the gene matches: 8. The source of this sequence is a man younger than 35 who had recovered from COVID-19. Sequences were obtained from PBMCs or T cells enriched from blood (not recorded which). This chain connects TRBV5-4 to TRBJ2-1; 10 positions agree with TRBD2. As DNA, the CDR3 is TGTGCCAGCAGCTTATTAGCGGGAGGTGAGGGTGAGCAGTTCTTC. It yields the protein CASSLLAGGEGEQFF.